Listed below are T cell receptor beta chains from one sample, sequenced in a study of Ad26.COV2.S vaccination and SARS-CoV-2 variants. Assay: immunoSEQ multiplex PCR; the TCRdb copy retains only in-frame clones and omits some. The table records 300,000 to 400,000 clones, about 86% of them present only once. Sequenced here: peripheral blood, sampled in a trial of Ad26.COV2.S vaccine versus placebo. The receptors were sampled from a person aged 18-60 years who received the Ad26.COV2.S COVID-19 vaccine or a placebo. CDR3s include the opening cysteine and the closing phenylalanine or tryptophan. D genes are given only for firm matches. Only some rows state a clone size, as once, few, many or a class for expanded clones.

V	size	D	J	CDR3	DNA
TRBV24-1	-	-	TRBJ2-2	CATSDLTRDTGELFF	TGTGCCACCAGTGACCTCACTAGGGACACCGGGGAGCTGTTTTTT
TRBV5-4	-	-	TRBJ2-3	CASHQSDTQYF	TGTGCCAGCCACCAGTCGGATACGCAGTATTTT
TRBV6-5	-	TRBD2	TRBJ2-7	CASSLGTSATYEQYF	TGTGCCAGCAGTTTGGGGACTAGTGCGACCTACGAGCAGTACTTC
TRBV19	-	TRBD2	TRBJ2-7	CASNTGTSAREQYF	TGTGCCAGTAACACGGGGACTAGCGCTCGCGAGCAGTACTTC
TRBV28	-	-	TRBJ2-5	CASMSWVTSRETQYF	TGTGCCAGCATGAGCTGGGTAACTTCGCGAGAGACCCAGTACTTC
TRBV4-3	few	TRBD2	TRBJ2-2	CASSWMASGGTNTGELFF	TGCGCCAGCAGCTGGATGGCTAGCGGGGGGACGAACACCGGGGAGCTGTTTTTT
TRBV5-1	-	-	TRBJ2-5	CASSLEPGGETQYF	TGCGCCAGCAGCTTGGAACCAGGCGGAGAGACCCAGTACTTC
TRBV19	-	TRBD2	TRBJ2-5	CASSIAGGGYQETQYF	TGTGCCAGTAGTATAGCCGGCGGGGGTTACCAAGAGACCCAGTACTTC
TRBV6-5	-	-	TRBJ1-2	CASSRDSNYGYTF	TGTGCCAGCAGCCGAGACAGTAACTATGGCTACACCTTC
TRBV6-5	-	-	TRBJ1-6	CASSYSGTLNSPLHF	TGTGCCAGCAGTTACTCGGGGACACTGAATTCACCCCTCCACTTT
TRBV7-9	-	TRBD1	TRBJ2-7	CASSYGQGAGYEQYF	TGTGCCAGCAGCTACGGACAGGGGGCAGGATACGAGCAGTACTTC
TRBV6-2/TRBV6-3	-	-	TRBJ1-1	CASSYPRRNTEAFF	TGTGCCAGCAGTTACCCGCGCAGGAACACTGAAGCTTTCTTT
TRBV27	-	-	TRBJ2-1	CASSFAGDGNEQFF	TGTGCCAGCAGTTTTGCCGGTGACGGCAATGAGCAGTTCTTC
TRBV19	-	-	TRBJ2-1	CASSPNSPGNNEQFF	TGTGCCAGTAGTCCAAACTCCCCCGGAAACAATGAGCAGTTCTTC
TRBV2	once	TRBD1	TRBJ2-7	CASSEGRGSYEQYF	TGTGCCAGCAGTGAAGGCAGGGGGTCCTACGAGCAGTACTTC
TRBV20-1	-	-	TRBJ2-5	CSARDKETQYF	TGCAGTGCGCGGGACAAGGAGACCCAGTACTTC
TRBV10-3	-	TRBD1	TRBJ1-2	CAIRRTGDPYGYTF	TGTGCCATCAGACGGACAGGGGATCCCTATGGCTACACCTTC
TRBV28	-	-	TRBJ2-1	CASSFYGTVNEQFF	TGTGCCAGCAGTTTTTACGGGACTGTCAATGAGCAGTTCTTC
TRBV19	-	-	TRBJ2-1	CASSILAANNEQFF	TGTGCCAGTAGTATCTTGGCGGCAAACAATGAGCAGTTCTTC
TRBV19	-	-	TRBJ2-1	CASSIKSYNEQFF	TGTGCCAGTAGTATCAAGTCCTACAATGAGCAGTTCTTC
TRBV19	-	TRBD1	TRBJ1-1	CASSMQGAGNTEAFF	TGTGCCAGTAGTATGCAGGGGGCGGGGAACACTGAAGCTTTCTTT
TRBV7-9	-	TRBD2	TRBJ2-3	CASSNNRFPGGDTQYF	TGTGCCAGCAGCAATAACCGGTTCCCGGGGGGAGATACGCAGTATTTT
TRBV18	-	-	TRBJ1-3	CASSPPKRVAGNTIYF	TGTGCCAGCTCACCACCGAAAAGGGTTGCCGGAAACACCATATATTTT
TRBV19	-	-	TRBJ1-1	CATAEPGVTEAFF	TGTGCCACCGCAGAACCAGGAGTCACTGAAGCTTTCTTT
TRBV6-1	-	TRBD1	TRBJ2-7	CASSEPSGTGVHEQYF	TGTGCCAGCAGTGAACCTTCCGGGACAGGGGTCCACGAGCAGTACTTC
TRBV7-8	-	-	TRBJ1-2	CASSLALSWDGDYGYTF	TGTGCCAGCAGCTTAGCGCTAAGTTGGGACGGAGATTATGGCTACACCTTC
TRBV7-2	-	-	TRBJ2-3	CASSSGLRPDTQYF	TGTGCCAGCAGCTCAGGACTAAGACCAGATACGCAGTATTTT
TRBV5-4	-	-	TRBJ2-2	CASSWVGQTGELFF	TGTGCCAGCAGCTGGGTGGGGCAGACCGGGGAGCTGTTTTTT